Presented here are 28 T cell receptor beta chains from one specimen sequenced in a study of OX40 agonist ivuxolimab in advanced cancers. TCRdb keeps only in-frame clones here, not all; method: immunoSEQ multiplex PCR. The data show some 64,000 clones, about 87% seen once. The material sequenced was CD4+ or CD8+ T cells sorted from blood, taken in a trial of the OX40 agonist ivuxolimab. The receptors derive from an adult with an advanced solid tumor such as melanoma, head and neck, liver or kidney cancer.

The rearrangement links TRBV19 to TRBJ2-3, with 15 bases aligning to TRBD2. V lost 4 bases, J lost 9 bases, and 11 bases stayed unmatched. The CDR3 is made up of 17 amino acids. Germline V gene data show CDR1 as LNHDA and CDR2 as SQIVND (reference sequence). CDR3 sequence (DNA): TGTGCCAGTAGTACGGGACTAGCGGGAGGTCTTATTCGCACGCAGTATTTT. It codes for CASSTGLAGGLIRTQYF.

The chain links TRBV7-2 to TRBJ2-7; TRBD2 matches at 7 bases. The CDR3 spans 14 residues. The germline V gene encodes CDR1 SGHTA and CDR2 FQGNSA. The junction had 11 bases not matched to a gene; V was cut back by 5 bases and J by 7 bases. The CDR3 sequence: CASSPWGGAREQYF. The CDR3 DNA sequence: TGTGCCAGCAGCCCTTGGGGAGGGGCCCGGGAGCAGTACTTC.

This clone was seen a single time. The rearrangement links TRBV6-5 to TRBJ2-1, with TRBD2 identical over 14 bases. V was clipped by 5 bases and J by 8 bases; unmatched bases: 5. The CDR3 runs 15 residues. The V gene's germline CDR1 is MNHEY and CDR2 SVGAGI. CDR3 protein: CASSPRLAGGDEQFF. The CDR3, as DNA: TGTGCCAGCAGTCCCAGACTAGCGGGAGGGGATGAGCAGTTCTTC.

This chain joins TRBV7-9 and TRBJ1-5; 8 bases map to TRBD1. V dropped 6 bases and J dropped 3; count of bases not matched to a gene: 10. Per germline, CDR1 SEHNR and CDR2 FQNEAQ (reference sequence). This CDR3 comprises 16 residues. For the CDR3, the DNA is TGTGCCAGCAGTCAACACGACAGGGGTGACAATCAGCCCCAGCATTTT. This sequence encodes CASSQHDRGDNQPQHF.

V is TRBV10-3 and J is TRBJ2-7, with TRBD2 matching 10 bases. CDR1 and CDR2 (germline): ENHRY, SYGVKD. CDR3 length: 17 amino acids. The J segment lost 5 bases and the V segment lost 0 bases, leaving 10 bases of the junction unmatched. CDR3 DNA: TGTGCCATCAGTGAGTCTTCCCCAGCGGGAGGGAGAAACGAGCAGTACTTC. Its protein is CAISESSPAGGRNEQYF.

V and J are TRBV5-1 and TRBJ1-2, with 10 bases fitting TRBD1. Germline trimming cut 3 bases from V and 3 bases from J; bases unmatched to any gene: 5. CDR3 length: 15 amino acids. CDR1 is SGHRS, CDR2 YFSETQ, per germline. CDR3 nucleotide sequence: TGCGCCAGCAGCTCGGGACAGGGGATACACTATGGCTACACCTTC. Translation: CASSSGQGIHYGYTF.

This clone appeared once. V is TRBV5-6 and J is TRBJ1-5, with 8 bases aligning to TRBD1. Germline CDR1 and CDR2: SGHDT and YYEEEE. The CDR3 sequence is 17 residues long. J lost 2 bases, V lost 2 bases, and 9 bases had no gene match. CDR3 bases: TGTGCCAGCAGCTTTCAGGGGGCCAGTGTAGGCAATCAGCCCCAGCATTTT. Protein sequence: CASSFQGASVGNQPQHF.

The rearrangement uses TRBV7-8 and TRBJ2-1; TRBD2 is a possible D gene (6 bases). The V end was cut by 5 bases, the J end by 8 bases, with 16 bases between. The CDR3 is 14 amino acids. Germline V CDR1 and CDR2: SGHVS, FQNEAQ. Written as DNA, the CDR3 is TGTGCCAGCAGCATCTGGACTACGTCCTATGAGCAGTTCTTC. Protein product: CASSIWTTSYEQFF.

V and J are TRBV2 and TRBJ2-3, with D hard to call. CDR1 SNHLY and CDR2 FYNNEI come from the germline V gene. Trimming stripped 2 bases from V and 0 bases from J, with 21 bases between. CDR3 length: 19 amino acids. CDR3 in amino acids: CASSERRIHSETSTDTQYF. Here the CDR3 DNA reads TGTGCCAGCAGTGAAAGAAGGATCCACAGTGAGACTAGCACAGATACGCAGTATTTT.

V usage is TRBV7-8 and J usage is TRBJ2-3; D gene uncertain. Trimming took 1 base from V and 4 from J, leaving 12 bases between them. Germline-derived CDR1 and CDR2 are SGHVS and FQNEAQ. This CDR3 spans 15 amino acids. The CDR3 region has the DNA TGTGCCAGCAGCTTAGAACCTACCCGGGCAGATACGCAGTATTTT. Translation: CASSLEPTRADTQYF.

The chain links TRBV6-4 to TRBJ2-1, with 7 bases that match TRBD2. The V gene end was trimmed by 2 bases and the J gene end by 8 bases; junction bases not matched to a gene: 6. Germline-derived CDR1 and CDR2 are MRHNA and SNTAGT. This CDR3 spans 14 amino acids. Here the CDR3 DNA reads TGTGCCAGCAGTGACACCGGGACTACCCATGAGCAGTTCTTC. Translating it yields CASSDTGTTHEQFF.

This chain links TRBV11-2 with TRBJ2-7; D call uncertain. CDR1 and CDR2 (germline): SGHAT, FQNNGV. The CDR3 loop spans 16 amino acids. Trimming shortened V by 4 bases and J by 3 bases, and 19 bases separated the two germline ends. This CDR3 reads CASSSRPPAAFYEQYF. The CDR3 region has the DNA TGTGCCAGCAGCTCCAGACCCCCGGCGGCATTCTACGAGCAGTACTTC.

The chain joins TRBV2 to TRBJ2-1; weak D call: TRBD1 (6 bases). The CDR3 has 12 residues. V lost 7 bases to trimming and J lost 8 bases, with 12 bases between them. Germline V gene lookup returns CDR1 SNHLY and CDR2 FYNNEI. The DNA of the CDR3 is TGTGCCAGCATGGAACAGGGCCATGAGCAGTTCTTC. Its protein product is CASMEQGHEQFF. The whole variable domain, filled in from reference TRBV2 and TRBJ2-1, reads EPEVTQTPSHQVTQMGQEVILRCVPISNHLYFYWYRQILGQKVEFLVSFYNNEISEKSEIFDDQFSVERPDGSNFTLKIRSTKLEDSAMYFCASMEQGHEQFFGPGTRLTVL.

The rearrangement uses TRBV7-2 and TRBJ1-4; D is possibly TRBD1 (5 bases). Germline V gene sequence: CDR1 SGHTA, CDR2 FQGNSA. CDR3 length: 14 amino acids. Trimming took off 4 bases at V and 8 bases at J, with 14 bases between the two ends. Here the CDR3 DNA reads TGTGCCAGCAGCTCTCAGGGAAATTTCGAAAAACTGTTTTTT. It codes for CASSSQGNFEKLFF.

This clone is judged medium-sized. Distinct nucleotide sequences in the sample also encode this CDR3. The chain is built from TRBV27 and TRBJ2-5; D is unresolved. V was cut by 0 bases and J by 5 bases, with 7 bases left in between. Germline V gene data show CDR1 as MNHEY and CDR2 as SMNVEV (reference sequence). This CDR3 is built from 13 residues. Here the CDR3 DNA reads TGTGCCAGCAGTTTATCGATCTGGGAGACCCAGTACTTC. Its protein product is CASSLSIWETQYF.

CDR3 amino acids: CAWSVLGGNEQFF. The CDR3 DNA is TGTGCCTGGAGTGTATTGGGAGGGAATGAGCAGTTCTTC. This chain joins TRBV30 and TRBJ2-1; 7 positions agree with TRBD2. The CDR3 loop spans 13 amino acids. V gave up 0 bases and J gave up 7 bases; unmatched junction bases: 3. Germline CDR1 reads GTSNPN; CDR2 reads SVGIG (reference sequence).

Written as DNA, the CDR3 is TGTGCCAGCAGCTTCAGGCTCGCTGTCTCCTACAATGAGCAGTTCTTC. Translating it yields CASSFRLAVSYNEQFF. The chain employs TRBV5-4 and TRBJ2-1; D remains ambiguous. The V gene lost 2 bases and the J gene lost 0 bases, with 12 bases spanning the gap. Per germline, CDR1 SGHNT and CDR2 YYREEE (reference sequence). The CDR3 runs 16 residues.

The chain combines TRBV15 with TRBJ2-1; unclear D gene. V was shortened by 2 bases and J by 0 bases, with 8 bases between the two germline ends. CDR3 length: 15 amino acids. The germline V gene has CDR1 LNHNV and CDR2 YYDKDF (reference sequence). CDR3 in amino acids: CATSRTVDSYNEQFF. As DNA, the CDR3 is TGTGCCACCAGCAGAACAGTGGACTCCTACAATGAGCAGTTCTTC. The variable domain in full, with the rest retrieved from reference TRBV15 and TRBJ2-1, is DAMVIQNPRYQVTQFGKPVTLSCSQTLNHNVMYWYQQKSSQAPKLLFHYYDKDFNNEADTPDNFQSRRPNTSFCFLDIRSPGLGDTAMYLCATSRTVDSYNEQFFGPGTRLTVL.

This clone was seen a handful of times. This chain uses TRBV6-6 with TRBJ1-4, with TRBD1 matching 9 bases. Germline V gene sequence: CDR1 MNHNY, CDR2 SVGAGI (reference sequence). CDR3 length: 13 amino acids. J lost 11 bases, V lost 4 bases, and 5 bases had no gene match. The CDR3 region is CASSWGQGGKLFF. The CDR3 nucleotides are TGTGCCAGCAGTTGGGGACAGGGAGGGAAACTGTTTTTT.

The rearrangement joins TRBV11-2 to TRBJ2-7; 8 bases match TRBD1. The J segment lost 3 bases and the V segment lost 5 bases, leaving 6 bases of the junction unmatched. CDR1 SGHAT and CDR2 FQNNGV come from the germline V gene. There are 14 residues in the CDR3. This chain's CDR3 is CASSITGGRYEQYF. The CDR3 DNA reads TGTGCCAGCAGCATCACAGGGGGTCGCTACGAGCAGTACTTC.

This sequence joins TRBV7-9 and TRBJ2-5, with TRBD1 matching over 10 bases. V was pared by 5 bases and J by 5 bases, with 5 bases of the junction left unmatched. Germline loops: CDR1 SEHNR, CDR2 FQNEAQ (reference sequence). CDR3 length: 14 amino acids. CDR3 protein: CASSRRTGGETQYF. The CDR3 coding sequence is TGTGCCAGCAGCCGGAGGACAGGGGGGGAGACCCAGTACTTC.

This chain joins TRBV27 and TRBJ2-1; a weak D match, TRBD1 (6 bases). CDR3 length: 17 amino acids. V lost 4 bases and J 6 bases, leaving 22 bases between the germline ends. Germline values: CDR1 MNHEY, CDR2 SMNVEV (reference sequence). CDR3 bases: TGTGCCAGCAGTTGGCTTGGGTCGAGGGGGTTTGGCAATGAGCAGTTCTTC. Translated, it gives CASSWLGSRGFGNEQFF.

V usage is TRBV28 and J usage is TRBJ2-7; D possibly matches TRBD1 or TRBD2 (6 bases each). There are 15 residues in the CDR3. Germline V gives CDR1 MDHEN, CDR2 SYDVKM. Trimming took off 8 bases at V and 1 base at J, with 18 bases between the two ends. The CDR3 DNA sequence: TGTGCCAGCGCACAAGGGGGGAGGCCGTCCTACGAGCAGTACTTC. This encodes CASAQGGRPSYEQYF.

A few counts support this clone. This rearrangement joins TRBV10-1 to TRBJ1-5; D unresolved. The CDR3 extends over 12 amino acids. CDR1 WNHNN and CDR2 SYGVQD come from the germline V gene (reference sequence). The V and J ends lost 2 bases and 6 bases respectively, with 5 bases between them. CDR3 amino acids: CASSEAGQPQHF. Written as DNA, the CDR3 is TGCGCCAGCAGTGAGGCCGGTCAGCCCCAGCATTTT.

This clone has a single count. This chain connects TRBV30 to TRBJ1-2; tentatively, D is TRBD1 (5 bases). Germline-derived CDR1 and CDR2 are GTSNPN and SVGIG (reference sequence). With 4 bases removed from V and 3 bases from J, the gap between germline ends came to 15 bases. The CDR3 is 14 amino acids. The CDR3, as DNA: TGTGCCTGGATACCCGCAGGGAGCTACTATGGCTACACCTTC. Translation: CAWIPAGSYYGYTF.

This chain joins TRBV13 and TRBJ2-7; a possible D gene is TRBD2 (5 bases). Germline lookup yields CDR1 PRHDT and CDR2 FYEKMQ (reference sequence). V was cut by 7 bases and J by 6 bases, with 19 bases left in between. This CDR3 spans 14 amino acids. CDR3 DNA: TGTGCCAGCACCTCCAGGAACGGGAAAGGCGAGCAGTACTTC. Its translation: CASTSRNGKGEQYF.

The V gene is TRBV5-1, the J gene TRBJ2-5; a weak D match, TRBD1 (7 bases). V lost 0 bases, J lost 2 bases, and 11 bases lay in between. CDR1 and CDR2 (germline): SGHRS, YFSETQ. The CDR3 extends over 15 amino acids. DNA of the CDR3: TGCGCCAGCAGCTTGGGACAGGGAGGTCAAGAGACCCAGTACTTC. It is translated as CASSLGQGGQETQYF.

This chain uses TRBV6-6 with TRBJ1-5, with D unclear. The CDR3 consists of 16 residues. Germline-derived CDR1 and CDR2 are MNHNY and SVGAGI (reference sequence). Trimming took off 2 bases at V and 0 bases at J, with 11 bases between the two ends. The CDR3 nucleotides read TGTGCCAGCAGTTACAGTCGGAGTCGTAGCAATCAGCCCCAGCATTTT. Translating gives CASSYSRSRSNQPQHF.